The clone carrying this T cell receptor beta chain has at least ten counts. The antigen remains unidentified. In TCRdb, the 5' RACE reads were re-called with MiXCR into one record per CDR3 protein. There are about 12,000 distinct CDR3 sequences in the sample; about 14% occur only once, and approximately 35% lies in the top ten. The time point is: sample taken at primary tumor resection. Tumor, nontumor lung or frozen PBMC supplied whole RNA that was sequenced unsorted. Donors were around 70 untreated early-stage non-small cell lung cancer patients. This CDR3 has 12 amino acids. Trimming shortened V by 6 bases and J by 3 bases, and 9 bases separated the two germline ends. This sample is part of a study of spatial heterogeneity in lung cancer. Study context: Detected beta-chain sequences consistently exceeded alpha-chain sequences. Study-wide results and caveats: Ubiquitous expanded tumor TCRs were observed in blood more at resection than follow-up.

The receptor comes from a male donor with early-stage non-small cell lung cancer. The starting material was PBMCs, obtained at surgery. V is TRBV12-3 or TRBV12-4 and J is TRBJ2-7; tentatively, D is TRBD1 or TRBD2 (5 bases each). This chain's CDR3 is CASRGRGYEQYF. CDR3 nucleotide sequence: TGTGCCAGCAGGGGACGGGGCTACGAGCAGTACTTC.